Listed below are T cell receptor beta chains from one sample, sequenced in a study of T cell responses to AZD1222 COVID-19 vaccine. Method: immunoSEQ multiplex PCR; TCRdb's copy keeps in-frame clones and lacks some. The sample holds about 80,000 clones, roughly nine tenths seen once. Sequenced material: peripheral blood, taken on day 0 of AZD1222 vaccination. The receptors stem from an adult in good health. CDR3s include the opening cysteine and the closing phenylalanine or tryptophan. Fields, in order: clone size, J gene, D gene, V gene, CDR3 DNA, CDR3 protein. A D gene is named only where the DNA matches it firmly. Size tells how often a clone was seen (once, few, many) or the class of an expanded clone, and some rows leave it out.

- | TRBJ1-2 | - | TRBV7-2 | TGTGCCAGCAGCTTAACTCGGGGAGTCTACACCTTC | CASSLTRGVYTF
- | TRBJ2-5 | - | TRBV5-4 | TGTGCCAGCAGCTCCCCGGAGGCACAAGAGACCCAGTACTTC | CASSSPEAQETQYF
- | TRBJ1-1 | - | TRBV6-1 | TGTGCCAGCAGTGAAAACAGGGCAGCTTTCTTT | CASSENRAAFF
- | TRBJ2-7 | TRBD2 | TRBV5-4 | TGTGCCAGCAGCAAGGGGACTAGCGGGCTAAGCTCCTACGAGCAGTACTTC | CASSKGTSGLSSYEQYF
- | TRBJ1-4 | - | TRBV27 | TGTGCCAGCAAAGTTTCAGGGTCTAATGAAAAACTGTTTTTT | CASKVSGSNEKLFF
- | TRBJ1-2 | - | TRBV10-2 | TGCGCCAGCAGGGGGGTGACAGGAGCTAACTATGGCTACACCTTC | CASRGVTGANYGYTF
- | TRBJ1-2 | - | TRBV10-3 | TGTGCCAGTAAACTTGGGGACTATGGCTACACCTTC | CASKLGDYGYTF
- | TRBJ2-1 | TRBD2 | TRBV7-3 | TGTGCCAGCAGCTTAGGATTAGCGGGAGGAAGCTTAGATGAGCAGTTCTTC | CASSLGLAGGSLDEQFF
- | TRBJ2-1 | TRBD1 | TRBV15 | TGTGCCACCAGCAGTGGGGGGACAGGGGTTCAAGGGGTTAGCTCCTACAATGAGCAGTTCTTC | CATSSGGTGVQGVSSYNEQFF
medium-sized | TRBJ2-5 | - | TRBV7-9 | TGTGCCAGCAGCTTGGTCGCAATCCAAGAGACCCAGTACTTC | CASSLVAIQETQYF
- | TRBJ1-4 | - | TRBV18 | TGTGCCAGCTCACAGACTAATGAAAAACTGTTTTTT | CASSQTNEKLFF
- | TRBJ1-6 | TRBD1 | TRBV7-6 | TGTGCCAGCAGACCTTTACAGGGGGATAATTCACCCCTCCACTTT | CASRPLQGDNSPLHF
- | TRBJ1-6 | - | TRBV12-3/TRBV12-4 | TGTGCCAGCAGTCTGACAGCGAATTCACCCCTCCACTTT | CASSLTANSPLHF
- | TRBJ1-3 | - | TRBV4-1 | TGCGCCAGCAGCCAAGACGGGGCTGTAACTGGGGGGTTGGGTGGAAACACCATATATTTT | CASSQDGAVTGGLGGNTIYF
- | TRBJ1-2 | TRBD1 | TRBV11-2 | TGTGCCAGCAGCACGGACAGGGAAGGTGGTGGCTACACCTTC | CASSTDREGGGYTF
- | TRBJ2-7 | - | TRBV19 | TGTGCCAGTAGTTCGTCCCGACAGAACTACGAGCAGTACTTC | CASSSSRQNYEQYF
- | TRBJ1-1 | - | TRBV12-3/TRBV12-4 | TGTGCCAGCAGCCCTGAGAGGGATAACGAAGCTTTCTTT | CASSPERDNEAFF